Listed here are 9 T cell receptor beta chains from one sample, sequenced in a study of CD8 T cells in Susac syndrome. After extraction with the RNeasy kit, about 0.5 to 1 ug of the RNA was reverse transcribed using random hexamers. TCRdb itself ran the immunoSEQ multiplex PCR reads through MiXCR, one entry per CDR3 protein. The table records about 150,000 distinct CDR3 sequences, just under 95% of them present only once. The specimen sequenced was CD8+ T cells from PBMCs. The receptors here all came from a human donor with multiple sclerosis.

The CDR3, as DNA: TGTGCCAGCAGCCAAGGAACGGCGACAGGGACAGATCAGCCCCAGCATTTT. Amino acid sequence: CASSQGTATGTDQPQHF. The chain couples TRBV3-1 to TRBJ1-5; 7 bases are a match to TRBD1. This CDR3 region has 17 residues. Germline values: CDR1 LGHDT, CDR2 YNNKEL (reference sequence). After removal of 1 base from V and 5 bases from J, the junction contained 11 bases not matched to a gene.

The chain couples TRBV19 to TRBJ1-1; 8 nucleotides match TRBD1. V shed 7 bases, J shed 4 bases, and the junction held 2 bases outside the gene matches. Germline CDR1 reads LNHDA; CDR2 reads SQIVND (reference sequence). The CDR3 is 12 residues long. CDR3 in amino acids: CASNQGATEAFF. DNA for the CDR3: TGTGCCAGTAATCAGGGGGCCACTGAAGCTTTCTTT.

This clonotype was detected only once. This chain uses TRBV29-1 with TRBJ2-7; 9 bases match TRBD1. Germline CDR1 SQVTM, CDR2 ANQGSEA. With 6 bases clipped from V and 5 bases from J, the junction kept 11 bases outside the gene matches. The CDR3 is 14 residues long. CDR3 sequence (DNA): TGCAGCGTCCAATTCCGGGACAGGGACCACGAGCAGTACTTC. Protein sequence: CSVQFRDRDHEQYF.

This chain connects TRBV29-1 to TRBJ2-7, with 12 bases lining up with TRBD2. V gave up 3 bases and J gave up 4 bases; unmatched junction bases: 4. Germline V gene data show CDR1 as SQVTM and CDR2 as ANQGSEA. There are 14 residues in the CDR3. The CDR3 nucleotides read TGCAGCGTTGAGCTAGCGGGGGGGACTTACGAGCAGTACTTC. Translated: CSVELAGGTYEQYF.

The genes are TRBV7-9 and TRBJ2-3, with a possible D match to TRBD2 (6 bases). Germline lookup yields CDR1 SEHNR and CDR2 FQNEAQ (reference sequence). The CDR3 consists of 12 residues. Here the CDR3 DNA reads TGTGCGGAGGGGCAGAGCACAGATACGCAGTATTTT. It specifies CAEGQSTDTQYF.

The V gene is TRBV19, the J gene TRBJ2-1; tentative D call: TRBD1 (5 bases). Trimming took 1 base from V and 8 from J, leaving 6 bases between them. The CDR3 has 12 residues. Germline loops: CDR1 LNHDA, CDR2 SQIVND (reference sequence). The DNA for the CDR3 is TGTGCCAGTAGTATAGCCAGGGATGAGCAGTTCTTC. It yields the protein CASSIARDEQFF. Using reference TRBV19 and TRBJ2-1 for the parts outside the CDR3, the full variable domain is DGGITQSPKYLFRKEGQNVTLSCEQNLNHDAMYWYRQDPGQGLRLIYYSQIVNDFQKGDIAEGYSVSREKKESFPLTVTSAQKNPTAFYLCASSIARDEQFFGPGTRLTVL.

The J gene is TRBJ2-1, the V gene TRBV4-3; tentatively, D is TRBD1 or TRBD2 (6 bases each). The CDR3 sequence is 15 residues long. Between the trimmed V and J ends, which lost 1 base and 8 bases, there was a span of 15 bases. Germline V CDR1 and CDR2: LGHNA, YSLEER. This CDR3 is CASSQGGALFDEQFF. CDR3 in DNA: TGCGCCAGCAGCCAAGGGGGGGCCCTGTTCGATGAGCAGTTCTTC.

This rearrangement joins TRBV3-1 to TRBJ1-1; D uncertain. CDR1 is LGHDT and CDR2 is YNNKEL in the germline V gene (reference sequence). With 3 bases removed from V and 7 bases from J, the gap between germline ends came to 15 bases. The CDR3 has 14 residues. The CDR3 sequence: CASSQVGVLGEAFF. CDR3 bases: TGTGCCAGCAGCCAGGTTGGGGTACTCGGTGAAGCTTTCTTT.

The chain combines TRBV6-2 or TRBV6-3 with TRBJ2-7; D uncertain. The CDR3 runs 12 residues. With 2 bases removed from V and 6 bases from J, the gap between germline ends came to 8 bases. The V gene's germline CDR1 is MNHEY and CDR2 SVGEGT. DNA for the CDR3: TGTGCCAGCAGTTACCCGTCTCCCGAGCAGTACTTC. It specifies CASSYPSPEQYF.